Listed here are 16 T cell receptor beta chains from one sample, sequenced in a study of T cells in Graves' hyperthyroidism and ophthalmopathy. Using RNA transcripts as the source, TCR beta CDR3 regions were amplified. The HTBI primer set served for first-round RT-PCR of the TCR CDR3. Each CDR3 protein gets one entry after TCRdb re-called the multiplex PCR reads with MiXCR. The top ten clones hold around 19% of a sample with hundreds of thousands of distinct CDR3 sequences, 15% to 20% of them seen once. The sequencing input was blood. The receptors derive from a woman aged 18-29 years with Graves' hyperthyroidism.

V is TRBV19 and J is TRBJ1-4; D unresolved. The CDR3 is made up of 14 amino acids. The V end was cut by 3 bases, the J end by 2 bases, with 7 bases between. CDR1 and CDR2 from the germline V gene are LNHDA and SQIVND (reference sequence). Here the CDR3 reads CASSISGTNEKLFF. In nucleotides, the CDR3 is TGTGCCAGTAGTATCTCCGGGACTAATGAAAAACTGTTTTTT.

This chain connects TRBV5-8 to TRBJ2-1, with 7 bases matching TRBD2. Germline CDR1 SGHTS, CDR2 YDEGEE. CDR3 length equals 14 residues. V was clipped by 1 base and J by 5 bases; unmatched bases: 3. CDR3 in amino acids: CASSLWGGNNEQFF. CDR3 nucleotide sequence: TGTGCCAGCAGCTTGTGGGGGGGGAACAATGAGCAGTTCTTC. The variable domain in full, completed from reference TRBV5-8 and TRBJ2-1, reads EAGVTQSPTHLIKTRGQQATLRCSPISGHTSVYWYQQALGLGLQFLLWYDEGEERNRGNFPPRFSGRQFPNYSSELNVNALELEDSALYLCASSLWGGNNEQFFGPGTRLTVL.

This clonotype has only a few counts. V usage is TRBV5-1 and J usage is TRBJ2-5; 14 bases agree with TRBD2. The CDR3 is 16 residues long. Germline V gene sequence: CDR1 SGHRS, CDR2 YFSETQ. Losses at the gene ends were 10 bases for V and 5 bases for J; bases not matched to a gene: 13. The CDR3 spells CAAATGLAGDLETQYF. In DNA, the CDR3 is TGCGCCGCTGCAACGGGACTAGCGGGAGATTTGGAGACCCAGTACTTC.

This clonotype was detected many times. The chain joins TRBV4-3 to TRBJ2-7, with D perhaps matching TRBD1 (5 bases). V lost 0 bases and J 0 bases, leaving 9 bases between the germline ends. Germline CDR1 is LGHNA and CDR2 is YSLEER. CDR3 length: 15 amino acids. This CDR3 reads CASSQEVTASYEQYF. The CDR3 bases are TGCGCCAGCAGCCAAGAGGTGACAGCCTCCTACGAGCAGTACTTC.

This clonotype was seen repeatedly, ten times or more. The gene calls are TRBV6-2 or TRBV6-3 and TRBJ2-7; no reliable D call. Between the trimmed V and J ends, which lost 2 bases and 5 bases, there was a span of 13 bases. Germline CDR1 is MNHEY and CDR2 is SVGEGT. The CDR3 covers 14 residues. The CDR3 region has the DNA TGTGCCAGCAGTTACGAGCGCCAGTTAAACGAGCAGTACTTC. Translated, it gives CASSYERQLNEQYF.

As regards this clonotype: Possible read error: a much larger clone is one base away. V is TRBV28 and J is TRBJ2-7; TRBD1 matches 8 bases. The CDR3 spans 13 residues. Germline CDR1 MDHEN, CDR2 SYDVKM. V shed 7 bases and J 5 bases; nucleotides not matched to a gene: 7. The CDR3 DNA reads TGTGCCAGCAATTCCGGGGGACAGGACGAGCAGTACTTC. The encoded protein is CASNSGGQDEQYF. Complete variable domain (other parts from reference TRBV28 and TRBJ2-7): DVKVTQSSRYLVKRTGEKVFLECVQDMDHENMFWYRQDPGLGLRLIYFSYDVKMKEKGDIPEGYSVSREKKERFSLILESASTNQTSMYLCASNSGGQDEQYFGPGTRLTVT.

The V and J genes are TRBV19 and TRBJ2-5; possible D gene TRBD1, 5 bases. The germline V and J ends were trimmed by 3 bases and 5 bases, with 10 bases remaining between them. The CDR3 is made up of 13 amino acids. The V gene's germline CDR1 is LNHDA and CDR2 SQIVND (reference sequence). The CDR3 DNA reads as TGTGCCAGTAGTATCTACAGGAAGGAGACCCAGTACTTC. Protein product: CASSIYRKETQYF.

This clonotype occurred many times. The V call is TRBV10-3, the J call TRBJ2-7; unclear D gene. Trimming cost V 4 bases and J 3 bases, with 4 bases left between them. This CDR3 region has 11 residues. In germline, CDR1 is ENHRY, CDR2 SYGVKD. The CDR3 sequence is CAISGDYEQYF. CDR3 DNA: TGTGCCATCAGTGGTGACTACGAGCAGTACTTC.

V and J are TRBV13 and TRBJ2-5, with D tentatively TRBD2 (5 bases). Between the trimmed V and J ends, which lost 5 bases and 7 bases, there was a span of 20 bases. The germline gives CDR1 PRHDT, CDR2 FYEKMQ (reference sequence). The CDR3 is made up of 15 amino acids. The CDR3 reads CASSPGEESRGTQYF. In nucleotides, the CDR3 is TGTGCCAGCAGCCCCGGGGAAGAGTCCCGGGGGACCCAGTACTTC.

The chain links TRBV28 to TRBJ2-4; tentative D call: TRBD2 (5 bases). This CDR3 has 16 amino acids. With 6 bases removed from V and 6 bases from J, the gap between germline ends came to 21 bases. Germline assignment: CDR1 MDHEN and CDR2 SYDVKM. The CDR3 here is CASRPVRRSGGNIQYF. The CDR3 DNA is TGTGCCAGCAGACCCGTCCGAAGGTCCGGAGGAAACATTCAGTACTTC.

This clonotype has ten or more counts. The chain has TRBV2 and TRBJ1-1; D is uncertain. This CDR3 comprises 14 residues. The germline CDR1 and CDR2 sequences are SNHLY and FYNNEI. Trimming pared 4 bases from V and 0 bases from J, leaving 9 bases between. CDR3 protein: CASSAVTVNTEAFF. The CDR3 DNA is TGTGCCAGCAGTGCTGTGACGGTGAACACTGAAGCTTTCTTT.

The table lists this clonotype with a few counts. In nucleotides, the CDR3 is TGCAGTGCCCCCCCCCGGGGCCAGAATGAAAAACTGTTTTTT. Residues: CSAPPRGQNEKLFF. This chain joins TRBV20-1 and TRBJ1-4; D is perhaps TRBD1 (5 bases). V was trimmed by 6 bases and J by 5 bases, leaving 16 bases between them. This CDR3 has 14 residues. Germline V gene lookup returns CDR1 DFQATT and CDR2 SNEGSKA (reference sequence).

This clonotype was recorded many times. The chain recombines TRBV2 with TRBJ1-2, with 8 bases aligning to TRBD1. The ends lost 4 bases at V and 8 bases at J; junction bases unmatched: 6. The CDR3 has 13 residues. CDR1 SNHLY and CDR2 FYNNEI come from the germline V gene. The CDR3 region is CASSVDRAGGYTF. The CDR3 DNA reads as TGTGCCAGCAGTGTGGACAGGGCCGGGGGCTACACCTTC. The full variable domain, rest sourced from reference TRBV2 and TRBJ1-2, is EPEVTQTPSHQVTQMGQEVILRCVPISNHLYFYWYRQILGQKVEFLVSFYNNEISEKSEIFDDQFSVERPDGSNFTLKIRSTKLEDSAMYFCASSVDRAGGYTFGSGTRLTVV.

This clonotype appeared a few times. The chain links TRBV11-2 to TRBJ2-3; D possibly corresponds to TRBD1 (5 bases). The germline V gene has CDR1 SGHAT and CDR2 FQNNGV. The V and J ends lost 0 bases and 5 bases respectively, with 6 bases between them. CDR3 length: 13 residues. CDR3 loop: CASSLEGVDTQYF. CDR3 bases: TGTGCCAGCAGCTTAGAAGGGGTAGATACGCAGTATTTT.

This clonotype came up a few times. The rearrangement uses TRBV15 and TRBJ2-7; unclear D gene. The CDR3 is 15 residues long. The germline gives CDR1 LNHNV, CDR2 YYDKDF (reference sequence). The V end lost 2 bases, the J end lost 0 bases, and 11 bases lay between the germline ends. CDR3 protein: CATSRPGEVSYEQYF. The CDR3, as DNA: TGTGCCACCAGCAGACCCGGTGAAGTCTCCTACGAGCAGTACTTC.

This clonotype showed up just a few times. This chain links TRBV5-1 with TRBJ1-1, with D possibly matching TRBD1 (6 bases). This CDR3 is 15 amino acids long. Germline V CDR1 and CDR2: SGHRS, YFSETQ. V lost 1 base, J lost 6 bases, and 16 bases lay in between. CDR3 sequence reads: CASSLSGGGFPEAFF. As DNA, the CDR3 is TGCGCCAGCAGCTTGTCGGGGGGCGGTTTCCCTGAAGCTTTCTTT.